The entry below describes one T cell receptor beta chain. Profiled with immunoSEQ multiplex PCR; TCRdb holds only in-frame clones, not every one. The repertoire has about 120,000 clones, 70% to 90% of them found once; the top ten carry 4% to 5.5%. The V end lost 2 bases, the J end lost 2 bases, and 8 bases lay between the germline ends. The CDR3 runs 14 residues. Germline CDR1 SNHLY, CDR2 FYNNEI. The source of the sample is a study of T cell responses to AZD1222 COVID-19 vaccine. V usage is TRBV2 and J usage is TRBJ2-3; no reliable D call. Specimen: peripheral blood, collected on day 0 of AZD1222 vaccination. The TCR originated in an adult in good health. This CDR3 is CASSERQATDTQYF. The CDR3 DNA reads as TGTGCCAGCAGTGAAAGGCAGGCCACAGATACGCAGTATTTT.